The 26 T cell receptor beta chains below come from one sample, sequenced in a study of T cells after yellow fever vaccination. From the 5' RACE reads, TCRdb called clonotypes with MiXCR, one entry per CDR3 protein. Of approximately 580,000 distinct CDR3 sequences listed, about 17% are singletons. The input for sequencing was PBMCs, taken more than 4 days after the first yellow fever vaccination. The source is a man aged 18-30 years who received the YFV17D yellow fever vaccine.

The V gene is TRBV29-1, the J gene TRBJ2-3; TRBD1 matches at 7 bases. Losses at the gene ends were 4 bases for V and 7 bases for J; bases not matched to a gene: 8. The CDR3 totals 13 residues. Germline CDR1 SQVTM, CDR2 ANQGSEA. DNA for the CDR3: TGCAGCGTTGGAGAGGGGGCTGCATATACGCAGTATTTT. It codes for CSVGEGAAYTQYF.

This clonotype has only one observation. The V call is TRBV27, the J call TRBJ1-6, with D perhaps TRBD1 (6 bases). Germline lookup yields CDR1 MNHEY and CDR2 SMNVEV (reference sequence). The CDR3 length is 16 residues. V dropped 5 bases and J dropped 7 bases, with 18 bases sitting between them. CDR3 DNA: TGTGCCAGCAGTCCTCATACGGGGACAACAAATTCACCCCTCCACTTT. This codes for CASSPHTGTTNSPLHF.

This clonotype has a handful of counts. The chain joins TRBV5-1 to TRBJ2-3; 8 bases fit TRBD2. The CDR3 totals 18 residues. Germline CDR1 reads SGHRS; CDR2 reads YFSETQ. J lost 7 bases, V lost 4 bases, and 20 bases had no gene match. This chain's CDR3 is CASSPTQSGGRTPYTQYF. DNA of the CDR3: TGCGCCAGCAGCCCGACCCAAAGCGGGGGCCGAACACCATATACGCAGTATTTT.

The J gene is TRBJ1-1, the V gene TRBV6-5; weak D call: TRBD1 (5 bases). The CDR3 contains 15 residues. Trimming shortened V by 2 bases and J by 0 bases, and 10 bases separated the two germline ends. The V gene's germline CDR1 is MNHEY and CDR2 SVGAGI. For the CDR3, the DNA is TGTGCCAGCAGTTACCAGGGTGCTATGAACACTGAAGCTTTCTTT. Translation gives CASSYQGAMNTEAFF.

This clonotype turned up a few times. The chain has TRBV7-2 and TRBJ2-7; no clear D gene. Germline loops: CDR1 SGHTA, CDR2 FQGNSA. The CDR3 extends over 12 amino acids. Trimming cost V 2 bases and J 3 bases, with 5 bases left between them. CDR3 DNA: TGTGCCAGCAGCTTAATGAACTACGAGCAGTACTTC. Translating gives CASSLMNYEQYF. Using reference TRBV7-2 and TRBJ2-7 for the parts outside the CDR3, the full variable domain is GAGVSQSPSNKVTEKGKDVELRCDPISGHTALYWYRQSLGQGLEFLIYFQGNSAPDKSGLPSDRFSAERTGGSVSTLTIQRTQQEDSAVYLCASSLMNYEQYFGPGTRLTVT.

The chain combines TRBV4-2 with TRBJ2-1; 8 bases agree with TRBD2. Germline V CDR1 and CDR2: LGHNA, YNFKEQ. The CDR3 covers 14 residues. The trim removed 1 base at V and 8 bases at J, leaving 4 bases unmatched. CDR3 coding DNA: TGTGCCAGCAGCCAAGTTGCTAGCGGGTATGAGCAGTTCTTC. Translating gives CASSQVASGYEQFF.

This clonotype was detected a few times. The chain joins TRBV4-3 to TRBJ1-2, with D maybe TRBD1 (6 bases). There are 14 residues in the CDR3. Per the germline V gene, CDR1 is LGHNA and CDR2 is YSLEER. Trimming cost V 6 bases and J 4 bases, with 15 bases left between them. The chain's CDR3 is CASSGEGGFYGYTF. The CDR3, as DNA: TGCGCCAGCAGTGGGGAGGGGGGCTTCTATGGCTACACCTTC.

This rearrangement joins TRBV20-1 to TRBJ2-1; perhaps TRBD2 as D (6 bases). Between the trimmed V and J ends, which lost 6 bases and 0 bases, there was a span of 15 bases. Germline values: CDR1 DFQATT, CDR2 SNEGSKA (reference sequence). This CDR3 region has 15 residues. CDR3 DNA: TGCAGTGCGAAAACCCGACTAGGCTCCTACAATGAGCAGTTCTTC. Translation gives CSAKTRLGSYNEQFF.

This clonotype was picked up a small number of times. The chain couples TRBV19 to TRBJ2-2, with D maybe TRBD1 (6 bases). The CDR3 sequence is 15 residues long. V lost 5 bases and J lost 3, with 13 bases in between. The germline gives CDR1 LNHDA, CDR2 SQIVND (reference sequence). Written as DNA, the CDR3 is TGTGCCAGTAGTTCAGGACAGTTGGACACCGGGGAGCTGTTTTTT. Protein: CASSSGQLDTGELFF.

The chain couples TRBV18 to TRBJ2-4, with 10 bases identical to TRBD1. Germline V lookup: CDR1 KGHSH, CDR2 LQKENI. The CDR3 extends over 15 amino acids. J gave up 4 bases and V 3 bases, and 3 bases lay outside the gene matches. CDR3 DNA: TGTGCCAGCTCACCTCGGACAGGGGGAAAAAACATTCAGTACTTC. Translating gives CASSPRTGGKNIQYF.

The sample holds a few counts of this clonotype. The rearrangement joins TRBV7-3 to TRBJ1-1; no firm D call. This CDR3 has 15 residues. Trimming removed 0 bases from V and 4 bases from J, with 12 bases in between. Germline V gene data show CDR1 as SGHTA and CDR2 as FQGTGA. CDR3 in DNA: TGTGCCAGCAGCTTAACTGCGGGGATCGGCACTGAAGCTTTCTTT. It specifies CASSLTAGIGTEAFF.

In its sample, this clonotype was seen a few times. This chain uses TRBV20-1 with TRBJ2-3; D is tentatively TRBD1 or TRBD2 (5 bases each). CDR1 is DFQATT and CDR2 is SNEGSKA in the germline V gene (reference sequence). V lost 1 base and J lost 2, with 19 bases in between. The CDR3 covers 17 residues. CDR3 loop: CSARVILGDRYTDTQYF. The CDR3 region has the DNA TGCAGTGCTAGAGTCATTTTAGGGGACCGATACACAGATACGCAGTATTTT.

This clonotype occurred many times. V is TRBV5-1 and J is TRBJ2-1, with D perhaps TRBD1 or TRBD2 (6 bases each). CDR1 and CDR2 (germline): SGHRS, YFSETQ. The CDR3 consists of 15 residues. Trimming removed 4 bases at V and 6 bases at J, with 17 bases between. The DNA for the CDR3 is TGCGCCAGCAGCGGCCAGGGGATGGGGGGCAATGAGCAGTTCTTC. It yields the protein CASSGQGMGGNEQFF. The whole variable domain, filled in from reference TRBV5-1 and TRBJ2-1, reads KAGVTQTPRYLIKTRGQQVTLSCSPISGHRSVSWYQQTPGQGLQFLFEYFSETQRNKGNFPGRFSGRQFSNSRSEMNVSTLELGDSALYLCASSGQGMGGNEQFFGPGTRLTVL.

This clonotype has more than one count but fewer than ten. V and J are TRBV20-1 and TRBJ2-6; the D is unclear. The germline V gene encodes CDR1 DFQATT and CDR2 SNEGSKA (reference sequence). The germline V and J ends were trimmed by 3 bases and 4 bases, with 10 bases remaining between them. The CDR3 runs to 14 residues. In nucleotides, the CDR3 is TGCAGTGCTAGGCCGCCAGGCGGGGCCAACGTCCTGACTTTC. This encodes CSARPPGGANVLTF.

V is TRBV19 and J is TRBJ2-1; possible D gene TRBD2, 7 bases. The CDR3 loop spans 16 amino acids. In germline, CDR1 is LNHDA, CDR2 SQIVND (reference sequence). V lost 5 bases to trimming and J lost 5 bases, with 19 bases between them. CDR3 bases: TGTGCCAGTAGTGACCCCCCCGGGGGGCAAGACAATGAGCAGTTCTTC. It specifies CASSDPPGGQDNEQFF. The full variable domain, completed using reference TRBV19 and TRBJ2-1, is DGGITQSPKYLFRKEGQNVTLSCEQNLNHDAMYWYRQDPGQGLRLIYYSQIVNDFQKGDIAEGYSVSREKKESFPLTVTSAQKNPTAFYLCASSDPPGGQDNEQFFGPGTRLTVL.

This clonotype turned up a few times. In nucleotides, the CDR3 is TGTGCCAGCAGCGTAGACTGGCGGCAACCCAATTACACCGGGGAGCTGTTTTTT. This translates into CASSVDWRQPNYTGELFF. This sequence joins TRBV9 and TRBJ2-2, with no clear D. CDR3 length equals 18 residues. V lost 0 bases and J 3 bases, leaving 18 bases between the germline ends. The germline V gene has CDR1 SGDLS and CDR2 YYNGEE.

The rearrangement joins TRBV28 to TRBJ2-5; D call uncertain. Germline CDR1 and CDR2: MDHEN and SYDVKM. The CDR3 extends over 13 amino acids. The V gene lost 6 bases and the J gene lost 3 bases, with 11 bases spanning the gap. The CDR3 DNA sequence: TGTGCCAGCAGGGGGTTGGTGGAAGAGACCCAGTACTTC. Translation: CASRGLVEETQYF. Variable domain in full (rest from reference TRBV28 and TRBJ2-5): DVKVTQSSRYLVKRTGEKVFLECVQDMDHENMFWYRQDPGLGLRLIYFSYDVKMKEKGDIPEGYSVSREKKERFSLILESASTNQTSMYLCASRGLVEETQYFGPGTRLLVL.

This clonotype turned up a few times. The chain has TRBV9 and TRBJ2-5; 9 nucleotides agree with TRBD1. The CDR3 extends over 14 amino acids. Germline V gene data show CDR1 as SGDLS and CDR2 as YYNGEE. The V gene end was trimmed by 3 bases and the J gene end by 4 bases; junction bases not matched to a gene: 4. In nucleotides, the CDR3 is TGTGCCAGCAGCGCCCAGACAGGGGGAGAGACCCAGTACTTC. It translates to CASSAQTGGETQYF.

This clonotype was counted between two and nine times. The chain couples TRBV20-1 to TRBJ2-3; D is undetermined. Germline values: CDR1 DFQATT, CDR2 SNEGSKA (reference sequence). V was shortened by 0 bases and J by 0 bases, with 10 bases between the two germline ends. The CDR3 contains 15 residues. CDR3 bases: TGCAGTGCTAGAGATCCGATTTCTAGCACAGATACGCAGTATTTT. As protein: CSARDPISSTDTQYF.

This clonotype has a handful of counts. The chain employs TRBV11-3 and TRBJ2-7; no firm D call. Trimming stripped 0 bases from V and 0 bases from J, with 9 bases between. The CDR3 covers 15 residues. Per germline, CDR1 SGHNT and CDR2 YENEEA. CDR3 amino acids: CASSLEAQNSYEQYF. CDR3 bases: TGTGCCAGCAGCTTAGAGGCCCAGAACTCCTACGAGCAGTACTTC.

The CDR3 region is CASSHRISGSSTDTQYF. The DNA of the CDR3 is TGTGCCAGCAGCCACAGGATTAGTGGATCTAGCACAGATACGCAGTATTTT. The chain uses TRBV6-1 and TRBJ2-3, with D perhaps TRBD1 (5 bases). Germline loops: CDR1 MNHNS, CDR2 SASEGT. The CDR3 has 17 amino acids. Trimming left V 6 bases short and J 0 bases short, with 19 bases between.

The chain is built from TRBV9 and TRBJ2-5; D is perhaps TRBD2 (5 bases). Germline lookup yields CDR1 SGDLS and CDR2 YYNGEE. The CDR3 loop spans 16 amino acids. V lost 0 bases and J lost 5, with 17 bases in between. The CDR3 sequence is CASSVVDRGGWETQYF. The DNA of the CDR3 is TGTGCCAGCAGCGTAGTGGATCGGGGTGGTTGGGAGACCCAGTACTTC.

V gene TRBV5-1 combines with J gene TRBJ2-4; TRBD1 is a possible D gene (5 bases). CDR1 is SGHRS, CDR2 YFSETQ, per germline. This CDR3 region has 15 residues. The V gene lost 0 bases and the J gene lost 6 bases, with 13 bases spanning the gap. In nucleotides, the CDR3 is TGCGCCAGCAGCTTGGGGGTAGGGGCGTTAAACATTCAGTACTTC. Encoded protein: CASSLGVGALNIQYF.

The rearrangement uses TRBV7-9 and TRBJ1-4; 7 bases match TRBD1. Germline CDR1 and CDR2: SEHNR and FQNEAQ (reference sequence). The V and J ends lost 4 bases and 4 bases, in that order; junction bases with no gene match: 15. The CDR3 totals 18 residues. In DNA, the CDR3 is TGTGCCAGCAGCTCTTCCGACAGGGTCGTCATTAATAATGAAAAACTGTTTTTT. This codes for CASSSSDRVVINNEKLFF. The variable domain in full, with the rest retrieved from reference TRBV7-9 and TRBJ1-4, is DTGVSQNPRHKITKRGQNVTFRCDPISEHNRLYWYRQTLGQGPEFLTYFQNEAQLEKSRLLSDRFSAERPKGSFSTLEIQRTEQGDSAMYLCASSSSDRVVINNEKLFFGSGTQLSVL.

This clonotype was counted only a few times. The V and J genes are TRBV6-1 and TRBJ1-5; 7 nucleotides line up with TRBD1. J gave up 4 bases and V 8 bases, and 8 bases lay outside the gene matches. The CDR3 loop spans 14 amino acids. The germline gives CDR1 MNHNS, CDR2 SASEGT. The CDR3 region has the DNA TGTGCCAGCTCCCAGGACAGGAAAAATCAGCCCCAGCATTTT. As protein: CASSQDRKNQPQHF.

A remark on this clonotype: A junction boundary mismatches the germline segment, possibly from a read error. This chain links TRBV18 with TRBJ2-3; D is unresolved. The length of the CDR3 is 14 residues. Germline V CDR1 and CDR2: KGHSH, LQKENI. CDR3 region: CASSPLGPPDSQYF. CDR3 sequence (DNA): TGTGCCAGCTCACCACTCGGCCCCCCAGATTCGCAGTATTTT.